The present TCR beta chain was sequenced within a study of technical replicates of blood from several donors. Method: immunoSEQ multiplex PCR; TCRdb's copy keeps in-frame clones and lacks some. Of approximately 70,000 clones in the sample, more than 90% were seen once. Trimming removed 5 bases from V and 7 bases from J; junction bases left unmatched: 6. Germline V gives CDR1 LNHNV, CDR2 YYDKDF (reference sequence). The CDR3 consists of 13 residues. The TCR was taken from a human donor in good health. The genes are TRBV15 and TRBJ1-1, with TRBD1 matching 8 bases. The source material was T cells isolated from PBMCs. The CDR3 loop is CATSSRDRNEAFF. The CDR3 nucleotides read TGTGCCACCAGCTCCCGGGACAGGAATGAAGCTTTCTTT.